The 20 T cell receptor beta chains listed next were all sequenced from one sample in a study of control samples from healthy donors and cancer patients. TCRdb's copy holds only in-frame clones and misses some; the assay was immunoSEQ multiplex PCR. The sample carries some 130,000 clones, approximately 90% recorded once. Sequencing used blood. The receptors derive from a woman aged 50 to 60 in good health.

V usage is TRBV3-1 (or the pseudogene TRBV3-2) and J usage is TRBJ1-5; D gene ambiguous. Trimming left V 0 bases short and J 3 bases short, with 9 bases between. The CDR3 length is 15 residues. The germline V gene has CDR1 LGHDT and CDR2 YNNKEL (reference sequence). In nucleotides, the CDR3 is TGTGCCAGCAGCCAAGATCTTACGAACAATCAGCCCCAGCATTTT. It is translated as CASSQDLTNNQPQHF.

The chain has TRBV5-4 and TRBJ1-2, with D maybe TRBD1 (6 bases). The CDR3 is made up of 16 amino acids. Germline CDR1 reads SGHNT; CDR2 reads YYREEE (reference sequence). V dropped 1 base and J dropped 2 bases, with 15 bases sitting between them. This CDR3 reads CASSLRGGARNYGYTF. CDR3 DNA sequence: TGTGCCAGCAGCTTGAGGGGGGGCGCAAGGAACTATGGCTACACCTTC.

The genes are TRBV9 and TRBJ1-3, with 9 bases matching TRBD1. Germline V gene data show CDR1 as SGDLS and CDR2 as YYNGEE. After removal of 0 bases from V and 1 base from J, the junction contained 5 bases not matched to a gene. The CDR3 totals 17 residues. CDR3 sequence: CASSVEMTGGSGNTIYF. CDR3 nucleotide sequence: TGTGCCAGCAGCGTAGAAATGACAGGGGGTTCTGGAAACACCATATATTTT.

V usage is TRBV5-5 and J usage is TRBJ2-1; 11 bases align to TRBD2. CDR1 SGHKS and CDR2 YYEKEE come from the germline V gene (reference sequence). J was trimmed by 9 bases and V by 4 bases; bases with no gene match: 9. The CDR3 covers 15 residues. In nucleotides, the CDR3 is TGTGCCAGCAGCCTTCTAGCGGGAGGAGAGGGTGAGCAGTTCTTC. Translation: CASSLLAGGEGEQFF.

This chain joins TRBV15 and TRBJ1-5; D unresolved. Germline CDR1 and CDR2: LNHNV and YYDKDF (reference sequence). Deletions cut 0 bases from V and 9 bases from J, with 12 bases between. The CDR3 is 14 residues long. In nucleotides, the CDR3 is TGTGCCACCAGCAGAGATACCAGTCTTCGGCCCCAGCATTTT. It is translated as CATSRDTSLRPQHF.

The chain employs TRBV18 and TRBJ1-6; no definite D call. CDR3 length: 15 residues. CDR1 is KGHSH and CDR2 is LQKENI in the germline V gene. Trimming stripped 5 bases from V and 4 bases from J, with 12 bases between. In nucleotides, the CDR3 is TGTGCCAGCTCAAGGGCGACACTTTATAATTCACCCCTCCACTTT. Translation gives CASSRATLYNSPLHF.

J is TRBJ2-2 and V is TRBV2; TRBD1 matches at 8 bases. The V segment lost 3 bases and the J segment 5 bases; nucleotides outside the gene matches: 8. The germline V gene has CDR1 SNHLY and CDR2 FYNNEI. The CDR3 is made up of 16 amino acids. CDR3 in amino acids: CASSESGGTITGELFF. For the CDR3, the DNA is TGTGCCAGCAGTGAGTCAGGGGGCACGATAACCGGGGAGCTGTTTTTT.

The gene calls are TRBV28 and TRBJ1-2; a possible D gene is TRBD1 (5 bases). The CDR3 has 17 amino acids. Per germline, CDR1 MDHEN and CDR2 SYDVKM. V gave up 3 bases and J gave up 5 bases, with 22 bases separating them. The CDR3 reads CASSFGSGGRDLYGYTF. As DNA, the CDR3 is TGTGCCAGCAGTTTTGGTAGTGGAGGCAGGGACCTATATGGCTACACCTTC.

This clone has only one observation. This chain joins TRBV3-1 (or the pseudogene TRBV3-2) and TRBJ1-6; maybe TRBD1 (6 bases). The V gene lost 4 bases and the J gene lost 9 bases, with 16 bases spanning the gap. The CDR3 runs 15 residues. CDR1 and CDR2 from the germline V gene are LGHDT and YNNKEL (reference sequence). The CDR3 loop reads CASSLQTGIGSPLHF. The CDR3 region has the DNA TGTGCCAGCAGCCTCCAAACAGGGATAGGTTCACCCCTCCACTTT.

The V call is TRBV3-1 (or the pseudogene TRBV3-2), the J call TRBJ2-2; 9 nucleotides match TRBD1. Germline V CDR1 and CDR2: LGHDT, YNNKEL (reference sequence). This CDR3 has 15 amino acids. V lost 1 base to trimming and J lost 5 bases; unmatched junction nucleotides: 2. CDR3 DNA: TGTGCCAGCAGCCAAGGGACAGGGGTAACCGGGGAGCTGTTTTTT. Translated: CASSQGTGVTGELFF.

The chain links TRBV11-2 to TRBJ2-1, with TRBD2 identical over 11 bases. J lost 0 bases, V lost 5 bases, and 3 bases had no gene match. Germline V lookup: CDR1 SGHAT, CDR2 FQNNGV. This CDR3 contains 16 residues. DNA for the CDR3: TGTGCCAGCAGCCCGACTAGCGGGACCTCCTACAATGAGCAGTTCTTC. This sequence encodes CASSPTSGTSYNEQFF.

Notes on this clone: Other nucleotide sequences from this sample produce the same CDR3. The chain uses TRBV12-3 or TRBV12-4 and TRBJ1-2; D is possibly TRBD1 (5 bases). Trimming took 1 base from V and 2 from J, leaving 5 bases between them. This CDR3 region has 13 residues. The CDR3: CASSLDRNYGYTF. In nucleotides, the CDR3 is TGTGCCAGCAGTTTAGACAGGAACTATGGCTACACCTTC.

The CDR3 here is CAIREGNEQFF. CDR3 DNA sequence: TGTGCCATCCGGGAGGGGAATGAGCAGTTCTTC. The chain is built from TRBV6-5 and TRBJ2-1; 8 positions match TRBD2. Germline values: CDR1 MNHEY, CDR2 SVGAGI. The CDR3 totals 11 residues. The V gene end was trimmed by 10 bases and the J gene end by 7 bases; junction bases not matched to a gene: 3.

The rearrangement links TRBV20-1 to TRBJ2-7; D not certain. Germline V lookup: CDR1 DFQATT, CDR2 SNEGSKA (reference sequence). The CDR3 is made up of 10 amino acids. V dropped 3 bases and J dropped 6 bases, with 6 bases sitting between them. The CDR3 is CSASDTEQYF. DNA of the CDR3: TGCAGTGCTAGTGATACCGAGCAGTACTTC.

This clone was seen a single time. The gene calls are TRBV3-1 (or the pseudogene TRBV3-2) and TRBJ1-2, with D possibly matching TRBD1 (5 bases). Trimming pared 0 bases from V and 8 bases from J, leaving 13 bases between. Germline V gene sequence: CDR1 LGHDT, CDR2 YNNKEL (reference sequence). The length of the CDR3 is 14 residues. In nucleotides, the CDR3 is TGTGCCAGCAGCCAAGATGGGGCCCGCGCGGGCTACACCTTC. Translated, it gives CASSQDGARAGYTF.

V gene TRBV10-3 combines with J gene TRBJ1-5; D uncertain. Per germline, CDR1 ENHRY and CDR2 SYGVKD. The V gene lost 10 bases and the J gene lost 1 base, with 17 bases spanning the gap. CDR3 length: 15 residues. CDR3 amino acids: CATSLGLESNQPQHF. In DNA form, the CDR3 reads TGTGCCACCTCTCTGGGTCTCGAGAGCAATCAGCCCCAGCATTTT.

This clone was counted a single time. An end of the junction differs from the germline gene, which may be a read error. V gene TRBV20-1 combines with J gene TRBJ2-7, with TRBD1 as a possible D gene (5 bases). This CDR3 is 11 amino acids long. The V gene's germline CDR1 is DFQATT and CDR2 SNEGSKA (reference sequence). As DNA, the CDR3 is TGCAGTGCTGGAGACAGTTACGAGCAGTACTTC. Protein: CSAGDSYEQYF.

The chain has TRBV11-3 and TRBJ1-1, with 7 bases that match TRBD1. Germline assignment: CDR1 SGHNT and CDR2 YENEEA. The CDR3 extends over 14 amino acids. Trimming cost V 5 bases and J 2 bases; bases outside gene matches: 5. This CDR3 is CASSRDRSNTEAFF. The CDR3 nucleotides are TGTGCCAGCAGCCGGGACAGAAGTAACACTGAAGCTTTCTTT.

The chain carries TRBV5-4 and TRBJ2-1; 10 nucleotides line up with TRBD2. Germline trimming cut 2 bases from V and 5 bases from J; bases unmatched to any gene: 4. In germline, CDR1 is SGHNT, CDR2 YYREEE (reference sequence). The CDR3 totals 15 residues. CDR3 sequence (DNA): TGTGCCAGCAGCTTCAGCGGGGGGGTCAACAATGAGCAGTTCTTC. It is translated as CASSFSGGVNNEQFF.

The V gene is TRBV28, the J gene TRBJ2-7; maybe TRBD1 (5 bases). CDR3 length: 14 residues. The V gene's germline CDR1 is MDHEN and CDR2 SYDVKM. V gave up 2 bases and J gave up 0 bases, with 8 bases separating them. The CDR3 sequence is CASSLQGSSYEQYF. The CDR3 DNA reads TGTGCCAGCAGTTTACAGGGAAGCTCCTACGAGCAGTACTTC.